This is a list of T cell receptor beta chains from one sample in a study of blood T cell repertoires in COVID-19. Generated by immunoSEQ multiplex PCR, the TCRdb table keeps only in-frame clones and is missing some. The data contain around 370,000 clones, roughly 89% of them seen just once; the ten biggest clones take up roughly 3.3%. The sample consisted of peripheral blood. The receptors were sampled from a young woman who had recovered from COVID-19. Each CDR3 is given with its conserved first and last residue. Fields, in order: D gene, J gene, V gene, clone size, CDR3 protein, CDR3 DNA. A D gene is named only where the DNA matches it firmly. Size values are once, few and many counts, or a class for expanded clones, and some rows have none.

- TRBJ1-6 TRBV27 once CASSFGGRSPLHF TGTGCCAGCAGTTTTGGGGGGAGATCACCCCTCCACTTT
- TRBJ1-1 TRBV9 - CASSVVSDTEAFF TGTGCCAGCAGCGTAGTGTCGGACACTGAAGCTTTCTTT
- TRBJ2-1 TRBV27 - CASSQNPTGATEQFF TGTGCCAGCAGTCAAAACCCGACTGGCGCCACTGAGCAGTTCTTC
TRBD1 TRBJ2-3 TRBV29-1 - CSVDLGQFSTDTQYF TGCAGCGTTGACTTGGGACAGTTTAGCACAGATACGCAGTATTTT
- TRBJ1-3 TRBV30 - CAGQISSGNTIYF TGTGCCGGACAGATTAGCTCTGGAAACACCATATATTTT
TRBD2 TRBJ2-3 TRBV6-2/TRBV6-3 - CASSYNLAGPDTQYF TGTGCCAGCAGTTACAATTTAGCGGGGCCAGATACGCAGTATTTT
- TRBJ1-5 TRBV15 - CATSRVPPSSNQPQHF TGTGCCACCAGCAGAGTCCCCCCTTCGAGCAATCAGCCCCAGCATTTT
- TRBJ1-1 TRBV15 - CATSRGLTGKNTEAFF TGTGCCACCAGCAGAGGCCTGACAGGAAAGAACACTGAAGCTTTCTTT
TRBD2 TRBJ2-1 TRBV7-8 once CASSLYTSGIRNEQFF TGTGCCAGCAGCTTATATACTAGCGGGATTAGGAATGAGCAGTTCTTC
- TRBJ2-5 TRBV6-5 - CASSPRLSQETQYF TGTGCCAGCAGTCCTCGACTGAGCCAAGAGACCCAGTACTTC
- TRBJ2-2 TRBV6-5 - CASGGWQGSGELFF TGTGCCAGCGGGGGGTGGCAGGGTTCCGGGGAGCTGTTTTTT
- TRBJ2-5 TRBV7-2 once CASSLDLKETQYF TGTGCCAGCAGCTTAGACTTAAAAGAGACCCAGTACTTC
- TRBJ1-4 TRBV6-6 - CATVRGGMNEKLFF TGTGCCACCGTCCGGGGGGGCATGAATGAAAAACTGTTTTTT
- TRBJ2-3 TRBV30 - CAWEVLRTDTQYF TGTGCCTGGGAGGTACTTCGCACAGATACGCAGTATTTT
- TRBJ1-2 TRBV12-5 once CASGPREGYGYTF TGTGCTAGTGGTCCGCGCGAGGGCTATGGCTACACCTTC
- TRBJ1-2 TRBV5-5 few CASSLAEGGYYGYTF TGTGCCAGCAGCTTGGCCGAAGGGGGATACTATGGCTACACCTTC
TRBD1 TRBJ1-2 TRBV29-1 - CSVDRGQFGGYTF TGCAGCGTTGACAGGGGGCAGTTTGGTGGCTACACCTTC
- TRBJ2-5 TRBV12-3/TRBV12-4 - CASSLPREETQYF TGTGCCAGCAGTTTACCCAGGGAAGAGACCCAGTACTTC
TRBD1 TRBJ1-3 TRBV7-9 - CASSLPRGNYSSGNTIYF TGTGCCAGCAGCTTACCCAGGGGGAACTACTCCTCTGGAAACACCATATATTTT
- TRBJ1-3 TRBV9 - CASSVTGGVGSGNTIYF TGTGCCAGCAGCGTAACGGGGGGCGTGGGCTCTGGAAACACCATATATTTT
TRBD1 TRBJ1-2 TRBV4-1 - CASSQTGTGDLRYGYTF TGCGCCAGCAGCCAGACCGGGACAGGGGATTTGCGATATGGCTACACCTTC
- TRBJ2-2 TRBV18 - CASSPWQENTGELFF TGTGCCAGCTCACCCTGGCAGGAGAACACCGGGGAGCTGTTTTTT
TRBD1 TRBJ1-2 TRBV6-5 - CASSMTGSYGYTF TGTGCCAGCAGTATGACAGGGTCCTATGGCTACACCTTC
TRBD1 TRBJ1-6 TRBV6-5 - CASHPGQGASPLHF TGTGCCAGCCATCCGGGACAGGGGGCTTCACCCCTCCACTTT